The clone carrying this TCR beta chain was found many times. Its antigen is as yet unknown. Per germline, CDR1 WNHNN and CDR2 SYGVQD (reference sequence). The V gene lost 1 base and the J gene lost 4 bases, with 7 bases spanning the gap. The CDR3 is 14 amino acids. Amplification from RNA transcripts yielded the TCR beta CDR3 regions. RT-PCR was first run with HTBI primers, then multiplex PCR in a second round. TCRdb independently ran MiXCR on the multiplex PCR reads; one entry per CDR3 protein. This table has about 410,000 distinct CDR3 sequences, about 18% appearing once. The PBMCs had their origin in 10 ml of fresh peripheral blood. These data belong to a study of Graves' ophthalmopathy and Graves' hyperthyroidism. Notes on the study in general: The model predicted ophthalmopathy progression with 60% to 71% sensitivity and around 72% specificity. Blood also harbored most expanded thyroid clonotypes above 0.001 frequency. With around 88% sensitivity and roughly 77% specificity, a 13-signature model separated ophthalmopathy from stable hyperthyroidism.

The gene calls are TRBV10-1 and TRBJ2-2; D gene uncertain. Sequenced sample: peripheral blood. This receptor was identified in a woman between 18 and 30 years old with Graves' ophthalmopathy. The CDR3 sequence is CASSELVPTGELFF. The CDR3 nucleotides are TGCGCCAGCAGTGAGTTAGTCCCCACCGGGGAGCTGTTTTTT.